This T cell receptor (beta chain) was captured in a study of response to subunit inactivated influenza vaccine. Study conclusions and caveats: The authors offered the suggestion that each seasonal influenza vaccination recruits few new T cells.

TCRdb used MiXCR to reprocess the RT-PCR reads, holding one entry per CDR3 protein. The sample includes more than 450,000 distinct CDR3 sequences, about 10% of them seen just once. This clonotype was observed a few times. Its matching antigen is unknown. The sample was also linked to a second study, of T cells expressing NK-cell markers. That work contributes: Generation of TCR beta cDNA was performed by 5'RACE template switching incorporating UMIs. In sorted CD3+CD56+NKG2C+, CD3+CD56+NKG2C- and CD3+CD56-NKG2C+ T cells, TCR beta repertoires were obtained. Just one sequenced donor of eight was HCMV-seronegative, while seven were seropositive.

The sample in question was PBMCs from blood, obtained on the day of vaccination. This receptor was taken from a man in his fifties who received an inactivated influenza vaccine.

This CDR3 reads CASSITRDRVYEQYF. The CDR3 bases are TGTGCCAGCAGTATTACCCGGGACAGGGTCTACGAGCAGTACTTC. The chain carries TRBV27 and TRBJ2-7, with 9 bases identical to TRBD1. V lost 5 bases and J lost 3; bases outside the gene matches: 8. The CDR3 is made up of 15 amino acids. In germline, CDR1 is MNHEY, CDR2 SMNVEV (reference sequence).